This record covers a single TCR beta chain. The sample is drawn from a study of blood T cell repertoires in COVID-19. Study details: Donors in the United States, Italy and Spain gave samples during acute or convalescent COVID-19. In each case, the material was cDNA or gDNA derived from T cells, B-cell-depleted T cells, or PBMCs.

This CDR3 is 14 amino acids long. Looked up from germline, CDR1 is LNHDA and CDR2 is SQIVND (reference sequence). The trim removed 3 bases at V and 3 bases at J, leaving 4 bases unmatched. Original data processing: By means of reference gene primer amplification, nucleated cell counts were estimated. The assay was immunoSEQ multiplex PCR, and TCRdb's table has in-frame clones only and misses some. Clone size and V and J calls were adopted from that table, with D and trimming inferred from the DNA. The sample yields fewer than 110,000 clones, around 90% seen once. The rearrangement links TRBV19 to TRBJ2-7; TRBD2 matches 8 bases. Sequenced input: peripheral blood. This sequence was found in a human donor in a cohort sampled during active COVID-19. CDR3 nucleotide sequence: TGTGCCAGTAGTATGCAGCGGGGGAGCTACGAGCAGTACTTC. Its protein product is CASSMQRGSYEQYF.